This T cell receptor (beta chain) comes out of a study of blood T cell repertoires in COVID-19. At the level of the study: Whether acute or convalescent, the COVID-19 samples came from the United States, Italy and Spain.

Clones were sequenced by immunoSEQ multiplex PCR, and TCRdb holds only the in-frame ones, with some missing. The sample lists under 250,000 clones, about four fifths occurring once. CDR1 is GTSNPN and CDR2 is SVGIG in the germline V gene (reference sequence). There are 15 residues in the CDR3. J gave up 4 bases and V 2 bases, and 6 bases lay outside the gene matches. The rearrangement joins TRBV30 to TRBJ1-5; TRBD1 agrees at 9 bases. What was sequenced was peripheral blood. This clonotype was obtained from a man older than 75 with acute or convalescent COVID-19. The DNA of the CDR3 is TGTGCCTGGAGTACGGCCGGGACAGGGAATCAGCCCCAGCATTTT. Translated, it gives CAWSTAGTGNQPQHF.